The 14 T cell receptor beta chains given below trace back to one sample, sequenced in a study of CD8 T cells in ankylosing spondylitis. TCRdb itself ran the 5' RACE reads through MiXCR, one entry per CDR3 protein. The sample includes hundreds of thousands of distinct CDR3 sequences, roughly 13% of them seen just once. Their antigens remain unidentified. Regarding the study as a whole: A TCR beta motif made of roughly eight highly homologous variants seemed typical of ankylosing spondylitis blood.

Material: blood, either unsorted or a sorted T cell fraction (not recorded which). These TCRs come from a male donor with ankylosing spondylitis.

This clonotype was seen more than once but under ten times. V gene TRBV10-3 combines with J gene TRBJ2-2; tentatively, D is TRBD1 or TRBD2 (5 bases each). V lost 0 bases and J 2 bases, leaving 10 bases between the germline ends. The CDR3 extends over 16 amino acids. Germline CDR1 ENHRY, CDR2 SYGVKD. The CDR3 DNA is TGTGCCATCAGTGAGTCGGCTCGGGGCAACACCGGGGAGCTGTTTTTT. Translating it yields CAISESARGNTGELFF.

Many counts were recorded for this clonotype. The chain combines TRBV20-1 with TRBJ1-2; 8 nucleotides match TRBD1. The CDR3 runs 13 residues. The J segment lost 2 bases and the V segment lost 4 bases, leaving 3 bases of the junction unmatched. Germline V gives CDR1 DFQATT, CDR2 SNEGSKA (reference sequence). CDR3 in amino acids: CSATGGANYGYTF. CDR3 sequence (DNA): TGCAGTGCTACAGGGGGCGCCAACTATGGCTACACCTTC.

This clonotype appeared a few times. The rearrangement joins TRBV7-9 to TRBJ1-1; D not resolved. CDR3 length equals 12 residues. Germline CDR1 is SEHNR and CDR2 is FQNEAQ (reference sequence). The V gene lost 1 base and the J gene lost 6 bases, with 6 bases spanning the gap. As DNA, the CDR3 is TGTGCCAGCAGCTTAGGGCAGTCTGAAGCTTTCTTT. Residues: CASSLGQSEAFF.

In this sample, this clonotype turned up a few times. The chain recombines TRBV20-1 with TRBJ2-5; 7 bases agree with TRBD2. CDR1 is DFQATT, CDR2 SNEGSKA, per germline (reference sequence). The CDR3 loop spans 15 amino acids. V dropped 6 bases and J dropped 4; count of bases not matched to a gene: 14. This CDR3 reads CSAQGGLAARETQYF. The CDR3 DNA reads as TGCAGTGCCCAAGGCGGGCTAGCGGCCCGAGAGACCCAGTACTTC.

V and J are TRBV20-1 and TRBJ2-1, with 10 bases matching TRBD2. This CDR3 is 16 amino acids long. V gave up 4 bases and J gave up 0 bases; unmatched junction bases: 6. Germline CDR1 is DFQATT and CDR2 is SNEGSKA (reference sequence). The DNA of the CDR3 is TGCAGTGCTACCAGCGGGGGGGGGAGCTCCTACAATGAGCAGTTCTTC. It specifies CSATSGGGSSYNEQFF.

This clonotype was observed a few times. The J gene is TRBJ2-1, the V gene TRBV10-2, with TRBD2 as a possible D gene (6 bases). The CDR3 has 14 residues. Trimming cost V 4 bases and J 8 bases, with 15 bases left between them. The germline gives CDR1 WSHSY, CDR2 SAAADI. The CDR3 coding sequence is TGCGCCAGCAGTGTCGGGAGTGCGTGGGATGAGCAGTTCTTC. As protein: CASSVGSAWDEQFF.

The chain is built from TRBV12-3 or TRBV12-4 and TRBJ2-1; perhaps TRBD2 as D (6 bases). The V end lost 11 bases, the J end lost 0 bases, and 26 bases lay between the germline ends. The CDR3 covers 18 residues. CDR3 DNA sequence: TGTGCCTTCAGTTTAGCGCGGGGCGGGGATAGCTCCTACAATGAGCAGTTCTTC. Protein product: CAFSLARGGDSSYNEQFF.

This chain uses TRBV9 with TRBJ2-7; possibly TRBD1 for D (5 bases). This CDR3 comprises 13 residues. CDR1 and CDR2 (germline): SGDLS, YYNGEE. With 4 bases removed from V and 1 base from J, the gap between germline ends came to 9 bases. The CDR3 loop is CASSPGYSYEQYF. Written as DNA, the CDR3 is TGTGCCAGCAGCCCAGGGTATTCCTACGAGCAGTACTTC.

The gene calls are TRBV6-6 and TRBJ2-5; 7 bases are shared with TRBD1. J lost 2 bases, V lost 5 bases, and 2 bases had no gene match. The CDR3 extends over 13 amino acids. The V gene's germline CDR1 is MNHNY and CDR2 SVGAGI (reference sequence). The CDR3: CASSKDRQETQYF. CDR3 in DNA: TGTGCCAGCAGTAAGGACAGGCAAGAGACCCAGTACTTC.

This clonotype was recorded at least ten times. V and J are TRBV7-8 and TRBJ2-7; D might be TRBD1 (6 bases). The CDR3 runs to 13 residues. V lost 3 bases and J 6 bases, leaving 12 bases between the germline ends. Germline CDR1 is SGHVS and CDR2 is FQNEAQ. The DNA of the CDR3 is TGTGCCAGCAGCTTGGGGGCTGAAAGCGAGCAGTACTTC. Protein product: CASSLGAESEQYF.

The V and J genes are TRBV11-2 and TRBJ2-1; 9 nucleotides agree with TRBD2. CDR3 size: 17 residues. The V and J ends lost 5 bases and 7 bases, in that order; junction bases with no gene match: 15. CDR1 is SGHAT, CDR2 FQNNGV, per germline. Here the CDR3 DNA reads TGTGCCAGCAGCATGGGTTACGCTAGCGGGAAATGGAATGAGCAGTTCTTC. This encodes CASSMGYASGKWNEQFF.

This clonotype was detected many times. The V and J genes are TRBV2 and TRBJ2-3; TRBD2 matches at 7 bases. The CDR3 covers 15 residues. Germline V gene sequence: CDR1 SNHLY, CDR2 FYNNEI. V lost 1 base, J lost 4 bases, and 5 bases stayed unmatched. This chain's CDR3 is CASSEGAGAADTQYF. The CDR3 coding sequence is TGTGCCAGCAGTGAAGGGGCGGGAGCAGCAGATACGCAGTATTTT.

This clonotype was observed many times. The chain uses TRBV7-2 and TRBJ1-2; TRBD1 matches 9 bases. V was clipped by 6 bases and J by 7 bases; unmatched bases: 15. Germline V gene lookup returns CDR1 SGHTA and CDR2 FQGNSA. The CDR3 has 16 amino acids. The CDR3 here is CASSLGGTGTGLGYTF. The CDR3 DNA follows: TGTGCCAGCAGTCTAGGCGGTACCGGGACAGGGCTTGGCTACACCTTC.

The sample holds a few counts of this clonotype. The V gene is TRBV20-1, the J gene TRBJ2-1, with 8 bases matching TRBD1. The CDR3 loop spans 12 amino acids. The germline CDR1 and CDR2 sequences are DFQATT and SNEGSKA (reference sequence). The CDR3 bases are TGCAGCCCCCATCACAGGGGGAGTGAGCAGTTCTTC. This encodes CSPHHRGSEQFF.